The 20 T cell receptor beta chains below were found in one sample sequenced in a study of T cells expressing NK-cell markers. TCRdb processed the 5' RACE reads again and assigns one entry to each CDR3 protein, with no DNA. The sample table includes 400,000 or so distinct CDR3 sequences. Material for sequencing was blood T cells: a sorted CD56 or NKG2C T cell subset, CD4+ or CD8+ T cells, or bulk PBMC T cells (not recorded which). These receptors all stem from a woman between 45 and 65 years old in good health.

The chain is built from TRBV7-8 and TRBJ1-1. This CDR3 has 18 residues. Per the germline V gene, CDR1 is SGHVS and CDR2 is FQNEAQ. The CDR3 reads CASSLGQRRQARSTEAFF.

The V call is TRBV11-2, the J call TRBJ2-7. The germline V gene has CDR1 SGHAT and CDR2 FQNNGV. CDR3 length equals 15 residues. CDR3 sequence: CASSLRSTHSYEQYF.

This chain links TRBV27 with TRBJ2-3; the TRBD2 assignment by TCRdb is unverifiable without DNA. CDR1 and CDR2 (germline): MNHEY, SMNVEV (reference sequence). The CDR3 is 15 amino acids. The CDR3: CASSLAGRATDTQYF.

This sequence joins TRBV20-1 and TRBJ2-3; the TRBD2 assignment by TCRdb is unverifiable without DNA. This CDR3 has 14 amino acids. The germline CDR1 and CDR2 sequences are DFQATT and SNEGSKA (reference sequence). CDR3 region: CSATLAGRADTQYF.

The chain recombines TRBV29-1 with TRBJ2-5; TCRdb reports TRBD1, a call that lacks DNA to check it against. This CDR3 comprises 16 residues. CDR1 and CDR2 from the germline V gene are SQVTM and ANQGSEA. The CDR3 is CSVEYRGQGSERTQYF.

The rearrangement links TRBV10-2 to TRBJ2-2; TCRdb reports TRBD1, a call that lacks DNA to check it against. CDR1 WSHSY and CDR2 SAAADI come from the germline V gene. CDR3 length equals 14 residues. The CDR3 protein is CASSPVGDTGELFF.

CDR3 region: CSARGNWGLAKNIQYF. The chain recombines TRBV20-1 with TRBJ2-4. The CDR3 sequence is 16 residues long. In germline, CDR1 is DFQATT, CDR2 SNEGSKA (reference sequence).

The chain combines TRBV5-1 with TRBJ2-1; the TCRdb D gene call, TRBD1, has no DNA to confirm it. Germline assignment: CDR1 SGHRS and CDR2 YFSETQ. CDR3 length: 14 residues. The CDR3 loop reads CASRWEGPYNEQFF. Full variable domain (missing parts from reference TRBV5-1 and TRBJ2-1): KAGVTQTPRYLIKTRGQQVTLSCSPISGHRSVSWYQQTPGQGLQFLFEYFSETQRNKGNFPGRFSGRQFSNSRSEMNVSTLELGDSALYLCASRWEGPYNEQFFGPGTRLTVL.

The V gene is TRBV6-5, the J gene TRBJ2-5; as DNA is missing, the TRBD2 call by TCRdb cannot be tested. Germline CDR1 and CDR2: MNHEY and SVGAGI. This CDR3 spans 15 amino acids. CDR3 amino acids: CASSYSASGSFGQYF.

The rearrangement uses TRBV28 and TRBJ2-3; the D call of TRBD1 rests on TCRdb alone, since no DNA is present to check it. The length of the CDR3 is 14 residues. The germline V gene encodes CDR1 MDHEN and CDR2 SYDVKM. The CDR3 loop reads CASMTPGGTDTQYF.

V is TRBV20-1 and J is TRBJ2-1; TCRdb reports TRBD2, a call that lacks DNA to check it against. CDR1 and CDR2 (germline): DFQATT, SNEGSKA (reference sequence). The CDR3 contains 15 residues. The CDR3 sequence: CSAPREREDPNEQFF.

V and J are TRBV3-1 and TRBJ1-2. The germline V gene encodes CDR1 LGHDT and CDR2 YNNKEL (reference sequence). The CDR3 covers 15 residues. The CDR3 sequence: CASSQVPGGNYGYTF.

The V call is TRBV25-1, the J call TRBJ2-2; no DNA is available, so the TRBD1 call from TCRdb remains unchecked. Germline V lookup: CDR1 MGHDK, CDR2 SYGVNS. CDR3 length equals 15 residues. CDR3 protein: CASGHTGVNTGELFF.

The chain employs TRBV11-2 and TRBJ2-2; TCRdb picks TRBD2, but there is no DNA to check that call. Germline V gene data show CDR1 as SGHAT and CDR2 as FQNNGV. The length of the CDR3 is 13 residues. CDR3 residues: CASILTSPGELFF.

The genes are TRBV3-1 and TRBJ1-4. The CDR3 loop spans 16 amino acids. CDR1 LGHDT and CDR2 YNNKEL come from the germline V gene (reference sequence). The CDR3 here is CASSQVSEGLNEKLFF.

The gene calls are TRBV2 and TRBJ2-5; the D call from TCRdb, TRBD1, cannot be confirmed without DNA. The CDR3 contains 15 residues. Germline CDR1 and CDR2: SNHLY and FYNNEI. CDR3 in amino acids: CASKALTGVQETQYF.

V is TRBV4-1 and J is TRBJ2-2; with no DNA, the TCRdb D assignment of TRBD1 cannot be verified. The CDR3 covers 16 residues. Germline V gene lookup returns CDR1 MGHRA and CDR2 YSYEKL. Here the CDR3 reads CASSHLGTGVNEELFF.

The chain couples TRBV29-1 to TRBJ2-1; TCRdb designates TRBD2, a call that cannot be tested without DNA. The CDR3 consists of 13 residues. The germline CDR1 and CDR2 sequences are SQVTM and ANQGSEA. CDR3 loop: CSVDYGNYNEQFF.

The gene calls are TRBV20-1 and TRBJ1-1; TCRdb's D gene call, TRBD1, goes unchecked for lack of DNA. Per germline, CDR1 DFQATT and CDR2 SNEGSKA (reference sequence). CDR3 length: 12 residues. This CDR3 reads CSARRGDTEAFF.

The chain combines TRBV5-4 with TRBJ2-1; TCRdb picks TRBD1, but there is no DNA to check that call. CDR1 is SGHNT and CDR2 is YYREEE in the germline V gene (reference sequence). This CDR3 region has 17 residues. CDR3 loop: CASSFGQGVKTYNEQFF.